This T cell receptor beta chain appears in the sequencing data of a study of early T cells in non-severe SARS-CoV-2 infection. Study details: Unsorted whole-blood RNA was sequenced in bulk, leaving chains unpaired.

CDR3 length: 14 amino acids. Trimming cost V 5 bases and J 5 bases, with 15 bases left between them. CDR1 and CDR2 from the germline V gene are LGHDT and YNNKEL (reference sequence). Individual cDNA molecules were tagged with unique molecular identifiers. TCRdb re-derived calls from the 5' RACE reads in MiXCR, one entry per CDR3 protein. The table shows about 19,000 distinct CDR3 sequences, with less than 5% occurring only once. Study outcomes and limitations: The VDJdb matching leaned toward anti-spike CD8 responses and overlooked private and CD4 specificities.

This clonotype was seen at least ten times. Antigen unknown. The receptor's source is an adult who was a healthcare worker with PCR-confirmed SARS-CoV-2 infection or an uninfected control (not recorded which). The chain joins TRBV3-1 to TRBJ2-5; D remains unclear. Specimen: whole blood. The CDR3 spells CASSSNTARETQYF. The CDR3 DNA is TGTGCCAGCAGCTCCAACACGGCGCGGGAGACCCAGTACTTC.